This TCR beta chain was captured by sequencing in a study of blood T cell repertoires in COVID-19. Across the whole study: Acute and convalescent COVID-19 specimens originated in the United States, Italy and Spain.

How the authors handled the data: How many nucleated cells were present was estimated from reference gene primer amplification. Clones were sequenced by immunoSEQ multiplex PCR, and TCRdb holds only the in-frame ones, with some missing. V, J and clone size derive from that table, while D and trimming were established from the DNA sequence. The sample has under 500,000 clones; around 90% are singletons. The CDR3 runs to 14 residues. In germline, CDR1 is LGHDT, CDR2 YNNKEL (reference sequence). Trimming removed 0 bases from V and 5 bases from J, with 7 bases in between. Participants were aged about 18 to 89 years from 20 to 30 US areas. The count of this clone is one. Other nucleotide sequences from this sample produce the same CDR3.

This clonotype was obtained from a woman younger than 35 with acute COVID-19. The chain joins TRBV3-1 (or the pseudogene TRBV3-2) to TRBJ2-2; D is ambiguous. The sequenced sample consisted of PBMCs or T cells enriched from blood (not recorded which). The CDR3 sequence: CASSQEGGTGELFF. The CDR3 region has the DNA TGTGCCAGCAGCCAAGAAGGCGGTACCGGGGAGCTGTTTTTT.